This T cell receptor beta chain comes out of a study of T cell repertoires in cytomegalovirus infection. Study-wide context: Evidence of both CMV infection and a matching HLA type came from public TCR beta signatures. Points from the study as a whole: Dominating the ex vivo response were TCR beta clonotypes that were CMV-specific and HLA-C-restricted.

This clonotype was picked up many times. The antigen remains unidentified. In TCRdb, the reads were re-called with MiXCR into one record per CDR3 protein. In the table there are 160,000 or so distinct CDR3 sequences, about a quarter of which are singletons. The material sequenced was PBMCs. The sequence came from a human donor in good health (CMV status not recorded). Some clones in this sample may be carry-over from other donors' samples.

CDR3 nucleotide sequence: TGTGCCATCAGTGATTGGGACACGGAGAACACTGAAGCTTTCTTT. Its protein is CAISDWDTENTEAFF. The chain links TRBV10-3 to TRBJ1-1; D is perhaps TRBD1 (6 bases). The CDR3 totals 15 residues. The ends were cut back, 3 bases at V and 1 base at J, with 12 bases in the middle. CDR1 is ENHRY and CDR2 is SYGVKD in the germline V gene.